A single sample gave rise to the 9 T cell receptor beta chains below, sequenced in a study of monozygotic twins with cystic fibrosis. Profiled with immunoSEQ multiplex PCR; TCRdb holds only in-frame clones, not every one. The sample yields tens of thousands of clones, just under 90% seen once. The sample comprised blood. These receptors originate from a woman in her twenties or thirties with cystic fibrosis.

The chain recombines TRBV5-8 with TRBJ2-7; TRBD1 aligns across 9 bases. The CDR3 totals 14 residues. From germline, CDR1 is SGHTS and CDR2 YDEGEE. V lost 2 bases to trimming and J lost 6 bases; unmatched junction nucleotides: 6. CDR3 residues: CASSLTGGPLEQYF. CDR3 in DNA: TGTGCCAGCAGCTTAACAGGGGGCCCTCTCGAGCAGTACTTC. The full variable domain, in which reference TRBV5-8 and TRBJ2-7 provide the parts outside the CDR3, is EAGVTQSPTHLIKTRGQQATLRCSPISGHTSVYWYQQALGLGLQFLLWYDEGEERNRGNFPPRFSGRQFPNYSSELNVNALELEDSALYLCASSLTGGPLEQYFGPGTRLTVT.

The rearrangement uses TRBV28 and TRBJ2-6; D might be TRBD1 (7 bases). The germline CDR1 and CDR2 sequences are MDHEN and SYDVKM. CDR3 length: 16 residues. Deletions cut 8 bases from V and 2 bases from J, with 16 bases between. As DNA, the CDR3 is TGTGCCAGCGAGGGGGGCGACAGGGCTGGGGCCAACGTCCTGACTTTC. It encodes CASEGGDRAGANVLTF. Full variable domain (outside the CDR3, taken from reference TRBV28 and TRBJ2-6): DVKVTQSSRYLVKRTGEKVFLECVQDMDHENMFWYRQDPGLGLRLIYFSYDVKMKEKGDIPEGYSVSREKKERFSLILESASTNQTSMYLCASEGGDRAGANVLTFGAGSRLTVL.

The rearrangement joins TRBV27 to TRBJ1-5; tentative D call: TRBD1 (6 bases). This CDR3 region has 14 residues. The germline gives CDR1 MNHEY, CDR2 SMNVEV (reference sequence). Trimming cost V 3 bases and J 7 bases, with 13 bases left between them. The CDR3 sequence is CASSLRGAGQPQHF. The CDR3 DNA is TGTGCCAGCAGTTTGAGGGGGGCAGGACAGCCCCAGCATTTT.

This chain links TRBV9 with TRBJ2-3, with D hard to call. From germline, CDR1 is SGDLS and CDR2 YYNGEE. The CDR3 length is 14 residues. V lost 0 bases to trimming and J lost 2 bases, with 7 bases between them. The CDR3: CASSVDPFTDTQYF. The CDR3 DNA is TGTGCCAGCAGCGTAGACCCGTTCACAGATACGCAGTATTTT.

The V and J genes are TRBV4-2 and TRBJ2-7, with 8 bases fitting TRBD1. The CDR3 has 12 residues. Germline CDR1 is LGHNA and CDR2 is YNFKEQ. Trimming took 0 bases from V and 11 from J; bases not matched to a gene: 3. The chain's CDR3 is CASSQDRQGKYF. Written as DNA, the CDR3 is TGTGCCAGCAGCCAAGATCGACAGGGGAAGTACTTC.

The chain recombines TRBV5-1 with TRBJ2-5; 16 nucleotides line up with TRBD2. The J segment lost 4 bases and the V segment lost 1 base, leaving 10 bases of the junction unmatched. This CDR3 has 19 residues. The germline gives CDR1 SGHRS, CDR2 YFSETQ. CDR3 nucleotides: TGCGCCAGCAGCTTGAAGGGGACTAGCGGGGGGGCCGGAGGAGAGACCCAGTACTTC. Translation: CASSLKGTSGGAGGETQYF.

The rearrangement uses TRBV14 and TRBJ2-3; D gene uncertain. The germline V gene encodes CDR1 SGHDN and CDR2 FVKESK. Between the trimmed V and J ends, which lost 6 bases and 2 bases, there was a span of 3 bases. The CDR3 is 11 amino acids. In nucleotides, the CDR3 is TGTGCCAGCAGTTACACAGATACGCAGTATTTT. Translated: CASSYTDTQYF.

This clone was picked up one time. The V and J genes are TRBV6-5 and TRBJ2-1; TRBD2 aligns across 7 bases. The CDR3 totals 15 residues. V gave up 5 bases and J gave up 8 bases; unmatched junction bases: 12. From germline, CDR1 is MNHEY and CDR2 SVGAGI. The CDR3 protein is CASSPNAGVRDEQFF. CDR3 bases: TGTGCCAGCAGTCCTAACGCGGGGGTTCGGGATGAGCAGTTCTTC.

The V and J genes are TRBV6-5 and TRBJ1-1; TRBD1 might be the D (5 bases). This CDR3 is built from 12 residues. The V end was cut by 5 bases, the J end by 9 bases, with 13 bases between. Germline V gene lookup returns CDR1 MNHEY and CDR2 SVGAGI. CDR3 region: CASSPRGGKAFF. CDR3 bases: TGTGCCAGCAGTCCGCGTGGGGGGAAAGCTTTCTTT.